The T cell receptor beta chain under discussion was sequenced for a study of shared clonotypes between healthy human individuals. Study-wide context: The study used three CD4 naive, three CD4 memory, two CD8 naive and one CD8 memory plate per donor.

TCRdb's table, derived via immunoSEQ multiplex PCR, lists solely in-frame clones and lacks some. The table shows some 2.4 million clones, with 80% to 95% occurring only once. This clone was seen more than once but under ten times. All the donors were Caucasian adults who lived in Nashville, Tennessee. This receptor was obtained from a man younger than 35 in good health. Some clones in this sample may be carry-over from other donors' samples. Input material: naive CD4+ T cells from PBMCs. The sample's subset: CD45RA+ positively selected.

CDR3 in amino acids: CASSLGQDQPQHF. The DNA for the CDR3 is TGTGCCAGCAGTTTGGGACAGGATCAGCCCCAGCATTTT. This chain links TRBV6-1 with TRBJ1-5; 8 positions agree with TRBD1. The CDR3 covers 13 residues. CDR1 MNHNS and CDR2 SASEGT come from the germline V gene. The trim removed 5 bases at V and 5 bases at J, leaving 2 bases unmatched.